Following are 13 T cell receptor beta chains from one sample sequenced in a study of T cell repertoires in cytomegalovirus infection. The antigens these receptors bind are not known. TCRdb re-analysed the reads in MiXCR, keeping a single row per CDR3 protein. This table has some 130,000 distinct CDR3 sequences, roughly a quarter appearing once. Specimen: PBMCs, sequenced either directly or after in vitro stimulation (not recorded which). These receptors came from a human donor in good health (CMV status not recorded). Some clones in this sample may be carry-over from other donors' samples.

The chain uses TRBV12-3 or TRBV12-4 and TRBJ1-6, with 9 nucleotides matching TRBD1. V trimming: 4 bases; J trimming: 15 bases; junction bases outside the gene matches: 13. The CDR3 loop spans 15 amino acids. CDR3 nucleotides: TGTGCCAGCAGTTCCTCCCACAGGGGGCCGGGGCACCTCCACTTT. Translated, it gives CASSSSHRGPGHLHF.

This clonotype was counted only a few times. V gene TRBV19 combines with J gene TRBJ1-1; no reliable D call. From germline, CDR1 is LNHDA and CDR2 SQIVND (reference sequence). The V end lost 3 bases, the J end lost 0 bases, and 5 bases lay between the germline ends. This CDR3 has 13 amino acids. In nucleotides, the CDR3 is TGTGCCAGTAGTATGGTCTTGAACACTGAAGCTTTCTTT. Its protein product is CASSMVLNTEAFF.

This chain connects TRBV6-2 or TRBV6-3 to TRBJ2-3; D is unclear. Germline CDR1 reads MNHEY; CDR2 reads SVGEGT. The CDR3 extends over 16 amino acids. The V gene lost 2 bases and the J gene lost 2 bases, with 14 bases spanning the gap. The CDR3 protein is CASSYDSTALTDTQYF. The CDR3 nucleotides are TGTGCCAGCAGTTACGACTCCACTGCCCTCACAGATACGCAGTATTTT.

This chain's CDR3 is CASSMTGHANYGYTF. CDR3 coding DNA: TGTGCCAGTAGTATGACAGGGCATGCTAACTATGGCTACACCTTC. V and J are TRBV19 and TRBJ1-2; TRBD1 aligns across 7 bases. Germline-derived CDR1 and CDR2 are LNHDA and SQIVND (reference sequence). This CDR3 spans 15 amino acids. V shed 3 bases, J shed 0 bases, and the junction held 4 bases outside the gene matches.

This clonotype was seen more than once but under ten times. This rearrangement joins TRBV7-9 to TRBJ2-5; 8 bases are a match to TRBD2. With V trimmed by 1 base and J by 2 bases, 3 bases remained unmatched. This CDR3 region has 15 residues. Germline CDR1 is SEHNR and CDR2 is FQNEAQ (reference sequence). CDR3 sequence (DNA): TGTGCCAGCAGCTTAGGCGGGAGGCAACAAGAGACCCAGTACTTC. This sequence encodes CASSLGGRQQETQYF.

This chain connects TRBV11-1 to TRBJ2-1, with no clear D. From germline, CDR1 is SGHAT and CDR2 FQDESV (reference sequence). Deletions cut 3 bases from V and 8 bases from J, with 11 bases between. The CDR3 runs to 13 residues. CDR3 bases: TGTGCCAGCAGCTTTCCACCTAGGTATGAGCAGTTCTTC. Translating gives CASSFPPRYEQFF.

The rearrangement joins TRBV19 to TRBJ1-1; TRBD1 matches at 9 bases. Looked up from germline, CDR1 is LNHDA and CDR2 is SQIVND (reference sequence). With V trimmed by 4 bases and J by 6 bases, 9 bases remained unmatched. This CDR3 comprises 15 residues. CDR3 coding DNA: TGTGCCAGTAGTACCGGGACAGGGATGTCACCTGAAGCTTTCTTT. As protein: CASSTGTGMSPEAFF. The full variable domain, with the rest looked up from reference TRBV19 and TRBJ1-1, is DGGITQSPKYLFRKEGQNVTLSCEQNLNHDAMYWYRQDPGQGLRLIYYSQIVNDFQKGDIAEGYSVSREKKESFPLTVTSAQKNPTAFYLCASSTGTGMSPEAFFGQGTRLTVV.

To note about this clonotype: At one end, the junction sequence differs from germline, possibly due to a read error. The CDR3 DNA is TGCAGTGCTAGACAGGGGACTAGCATAGATACGCAGTATTTT. Protein sequence: CSARQGTSIDTQYF. This rearrangement joins TRBV20-1 to TRBJ2-3; TRBD2 agrees at 9 bases. CDR3 size: 14 residues. CDR1 and CDR2 (germline): DFQATT, SNEGSKA (reference sequence).

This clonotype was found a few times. The CDR3 here is CASSLGGYTEQFF. The CDR3, as DNA: TGTGCCAGCAGCTTAGGGGGGTATACTGAGCAGTTCTTC. The chain uses TRBV7-9 and TRBJ2-1; D is possibly TRBD1 or TRBD2 (5 bases each). The CDR3 has 13 residues. CDR1 and CDR2 from the germline V gene are SEHNR and FQNEAQ (reference sequence). V was clipped by 1 base and J by 9 bases, with 10 bases between them.

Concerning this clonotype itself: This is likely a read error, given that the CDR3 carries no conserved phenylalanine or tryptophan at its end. The CDR3 DNA sequence: TGTGCCAGCAGCTCCGGGCGGGTCCCAACCTACGAGCAGTACTCC. Protein product: CASSSGRVPTYEQYS. V usage is TRBV7-2 and J usage is TRBJ2-7; TRBD2 is a possible D gene (5 bases). Germline CDR1 and CDR2: SGHTA and FQGNSA. The CDR3 consists of 15 residues. Trimming stripped 4 bases from V and 2 bases from J, with 15 bases between.

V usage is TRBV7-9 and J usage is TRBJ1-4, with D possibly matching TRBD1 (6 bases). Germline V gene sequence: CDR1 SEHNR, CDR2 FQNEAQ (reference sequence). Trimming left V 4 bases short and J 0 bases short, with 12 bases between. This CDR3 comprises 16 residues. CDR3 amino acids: CASSSNRDATNEKLFF. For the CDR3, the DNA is TGTGCCAGCAGCTCGAACAGGGATGCAACTAATGAAAAACTGTTTTTT.

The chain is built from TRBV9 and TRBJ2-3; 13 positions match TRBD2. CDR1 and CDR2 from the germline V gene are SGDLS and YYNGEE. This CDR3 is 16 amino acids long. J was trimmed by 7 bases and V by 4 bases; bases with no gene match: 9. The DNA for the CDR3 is TGTGCCAGCAGCCCCCCCGGGACTAGCGGGACAAATACGCAGTATTTT. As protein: CASSPPGTSGTNTQYF.

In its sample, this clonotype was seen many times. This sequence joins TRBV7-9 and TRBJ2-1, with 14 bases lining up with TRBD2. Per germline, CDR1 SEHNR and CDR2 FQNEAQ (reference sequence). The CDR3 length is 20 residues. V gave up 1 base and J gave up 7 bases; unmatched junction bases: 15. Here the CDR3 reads CASSLVGTSGSGRGRNEQFF. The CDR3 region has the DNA TGTGCCAGCAGCTTAGTAGGGACTAGCGGGAGTGGAAGGGGTCGGAATGAGCAGTTCTTC.